The rows below give T cell receptor beta chains drawn from one sample of a study of cytomegalovirus exposure and HLA in healthy donors. Clones were read by immunoSEQ multiplex PCR, and TCRdb kept only the in-frame ones, dropping some. This sample has 85,000 to 130,000 clones; 65% to 85% occur once, and the top ten carry around 3%. Sequencing was performed on PBMCs. These receptor sequences come from a male donor in good health and CMV-seropositive. Each CDR3 is given with its conserved first and last residue. Fields, in order: D gene, V gene, clone size, J gene, CDR3 DNA, CDR3 protein. D genes are given only for firm matches. The size entry is marked missing in some rows and otherwise reads once, few, many or a size class.

D gene: .; V gene: TRBV4-3; clone size: .; J gene: TRBJ2-7; CDR3 DNA: TGCGCCAGCAGCCAAGATACGGGCGGGGCCTACTACGAGCAGTACTTC; CDR3 protein: CASSQDTGGAYYEQYF
D gene: .; V gene: TRBV19; clone size: .; J gene: TRBJ2-2; CDR3 DNA: TGTGCCAGTAATAATGGCGGGGGACATTACACCGGGGAGCTGTTTTTT; CDR3 protein: CASNNGGGHYTGELFF
D gene: TRBD1; V gene: TRBV19; clone size: .; J gene: TRBJ1-2; CDR3 DNA: TGTGCCAGTAGGGCTCCAGGGGGAAACTATGGCTACACCTTC; CDR3 protein: CASRAPGGNYGYTF
D gene: TRBD1; V gene: TRBV6-6; clone size: .; J gene: TRBJ2-7; CDR3 DNA: TGTGCCAGCAGTTCTAGGGGGCTCGGCTACGAGCAGTACTTC; CDR3 protein: CASSSRGLGYEQYF
D gene: TRBD1; V gene: TRBV29-1; clone size: .; J gene: TRBJ2-7; CDR3 DNA: TGCAGCGTACAGGGGGCCTCGGGCTCGTCCCTTGGCGAGCAGTACTTC; CDR3 protein: CSVQGASGSSLGEQYF
D gene: .; V gene: TRBV9; clone size: .; J gene: TRBJ1-1; CDR3 DNA: TGTGCCAGCAGCGTCGGGTACACTGAAGCTTTCTTT; CDR3 protein: CASSVGYTEAFF
D gene: .; V gene: TRBV28; clone size: .; J gene: TRBJ2-7; CDR3 DNA: TGTGCCAGCGGTCAGGATCTACCTGGCGAGCAGTACTTC; CDR3 protein: CASGQDLPGEQYF
D gene: .; V gene: TRBV28; clone size: .; J gene: TRBJ2-1; CDR3 DNA: TGTGCCAGCAGTTACAGACAGGCCTCCTTCCAGTTCTTC; CDR3 protein: CASSYRQASFQFF
D gene: .; V gene: TRBV28; clone size: .; J gene: TRBJ1-1; CDR3 DNA: TGTGCCAGCAGTACAGTGATAGGAACTGAAGCTTTCTTT; CDR3 protein: CASSTVIGTEAFF
D gene: TRBD1; V gene: TRBV28; clone size: .; J gene: TRBJ1-4; CDR3 DNA: TGTGCCAGCAGTTTATGGGGACAGGGGGCGGCTAATGAAAAACTGTTTTTT; CDR3 protein: CASSLWGQGAANEKLFF
D gene: .; V gene: TRBV5-1; clone size: .; J gene: TRBJ2-7; CDR3 DNA: TGCGCCAGCAGCTCCAGGGGTAACGAGCAGTACTTC; CDR3 protein: CASSSRGNEQYF
D gene: TRBD2; V gene: TRBV6-1; clone size: .; J gene: TRBJ2-7; CDR3 DNA: TGTGCCAGCAGTGCGATAGCGGGAGCCTCCTACGAGCAGTACTTC; CDR3 protein: CASSAIAGASYEQYF
D gene: .; V gene: TRBV15; clone size: few; J gene: TRBJ2-3; CDR3 DNA: TGTGCCACCAGCAGCGCGGCACGGAGCACAGATACGCAGTATTTT; CDR3 protein: CATSSAARSTDTQYF
D gene: .; V gene: TRBV9; clone size: .; J gene: TRBJ1-4; CDR3 DNA: TGTGCCAGCAGCGTAGCCGTCGGAGGGACTAATGAAAAACTGTTTTTT; CDR3 protein: CASSVAVGGTNEKLFF
D gene: TRBD1; V gene: TRBV5-6; clone size: .; J gene: TRBJ2-1; CDR3 DNA: TGTGCCAGCAGCTTGGGACGGGACAGAGTCAATGAGCAGTTCTTC; CDR3 protein: CASSLGRDRVNEQFF
D gene: TRBD1; V gene: TRBV6-5; clone size: .; J gene: TRBJ2-7; CDR3 DNA: TGTGCCAGCAGCCTCAACCCGGGACAGACCTACGAGCAGTACTTC; CDR3 protein: CASSLNPGQTYEQYF
D gene: TRBD1; V gene: TRBV7-2; clone size: .; J gene: TRBJ2-7; CDR3 DNA: TGTGCCAGCAGCCTTACGGACAGGGACGAGCAGTACTTC; CDR3 protein: CASSLTDRDEQYF
D gene: .; V gene: TRBV6-5; clone size: .; J gene: TRBJ2-5; CDR3 DNA: TGTGCCAGCAGTGGACGGACAAGGGTAGAGTACTTC; CDR3 protein: CASSGRTRVEYF
D gene: .; V gene: TRBV5-4; clone size: .; J gene: TRBJ2-7; CDR3 DNA: TGTGCCAGCAGCTTTAACTCCTACGAGCAGTACTTC; CDR3 protein: CASSFNSYEQYF
D gene: TRBD2; V gene: TRBV4-3; clone size: .; J gene: TRBJ2-4; CDR3 DNA: TGCGCCAGCAGCCGCGGACTAGCGGGGGCGGCCAAAAACATTCAGTACTTC; CDR3 protein: CASSRGLAGAAKNIQYF
D gene: .; V gene: TRBV5-4; clone size: .; J gene: TRBJ2-7; CDR3 DNA: TGTGCCAGCAGGGGACTGGACTACGAGCAGTACTTC; CDR3 protein: CASRGLDYEQYF
D gene: TRBD2; V gene: TRBV28; clone size: .; J gene: TRBJ2-7; CDR3 DNA: TGTGCCAGCAGTCCAAGCGGGGGGCCATCCTACGAGCAGTACTTC; CDR3 protein: CASSPSGGPSYEQYF